This T cell receptor beta chain was captured in a study of preoperative IRX-2 immunotherapy in early breast cancer. Trimming cost V 4 bases and J 4 bases, with 9 bases left between them. Germline-derived CDR1 and CDR2 are LNHDA and SQIVND (reference sequence). CDR3 length: 13 residues. Generated by immunoSEQ multiplex PCR, the TCRdb table keeps only in-frame clones and is missing some. The sample carries 43,000 or so clones, about 95% recorded once. Treatment in this sample: preoperative locoregional IRX-2 cytokine immunotherapy. This receptor was obtained from a human donor with breast cancer. This chain joins TRBV19 and TRBJ2-3; D remains unclear. Sample: tumor tissue, taken after IRX-2 immunotherapy. CDR3 in DNA: TGTGCCAGTAGTAAGCGTCCCGCAGATACGCAGTATTTT. Protein sequence: CASSKRPADTQYF. The full variable domain, its missing parts supplied by reference TRBV19 and TRBJ2-3, is DGGITQSPKYLFRKEGQNVTLSCEQNLNHDAMYWYRQDPGQGLRLIYYSQIVNDFQKGDIAEGYSVSREKKESFPLTVTSAQKNPTAFYLCASSKRPADTQYFGPGTRLTVL.